This passage covers 27 T cell receptor beta chains from one sample sequenced in a study of cytomegalovirus exposure and HLA in healthy donors. The PCR employed 60 Vbeta primers together with 13 Jbeta primers. Sequencing was performed with immunoSEQ multiplex PCR; in TCRdb, only in-frame clones are kept and a portion is missing. Among over 150,000 clones listed, 87% were seen once. Sequencing was performed on PBMCs. All receptors come from a girl under two years old in good health and CMV-seronegative.

This rearrangement joins TRBV4-1 to TRBJ1-6; 9 bases fit TRBD1. The junction had 5 bases not matched to a gene; V was cut back by 1 base and J by 4 bases. This CDR3 comprises 17 residues. CDR1 is MGHRA and CDR2 is YSYEKL in the germline V gene. CDR3 residues: CASSQAGQGKYNSPLHF. The CDR3 bases are TGCGCCAGCAGCCAAGCCGGACAGGGGAAGTATAATTCACCCCTCCACTTT.

This clone was seen once. A read error may account for a junction end that differs from germline. The chain couples TRBV14 to TRBJ2-1; 10 bases match TRBD2. Germline loops: CDR1 SGHDN, CDR2 FVKESK. The CDR3 contains 15 residues. The CDR3: CGSSQDRLAGNEQFF. In nucleotides, the CDR3 is TGTGGCAGCAGCCAAGACAGACTAGCGGGCAATGAGCAGTTCTTC. Full variable domain (remainder filled in from reference TRBV14 and TRBJ2-1): EAGVTQFPSHSVIEKGQTVTLRCDPISGHDNLYWYRRVMGKEIKFLLHFVKESKQDESGMPNNRFLAERTGGTYSTLKVQPAELEDSGVYFCGSSQDRLAGNEQFFGPGTRLTVL.

The rearrangement links TRBV6-5 to TRBJ1-2, with D uncertain. Germline loops: CDR1 MNHEY, CDR2 SVGAGI. V was clipped by 0 bases and J by 2 bases, with 10 bases between them. The CDR3 runs 15 residues. The CDR3 nucleotides read TGTGCCAGCAGTTACTCGAGAAGCCTCAACTATGGCTACACCTTC. Translated: CASSYSRSLNYGYTF.

This clone was counted only a few times. The rearrangement links TRBV4-2 to TRBJ2-2; 11 bases line up with TRBD2. V trimming: 4 bases; J trimming: 2 bases; junction bases outside the gene matches: 3. Germline CDR1 LGHNA, CDR2 YNFKEQ. The CDR3 is 16 residues long. Here the CDR3 DNA reads TGTGCCAGCAGCCCGCTAGCGGGAGGCAACACCGGGGAGCTGTTTTTT. This codes for CASSPLAGGNTGELFF.

The chain links TRBV7-9 to TRBJ2-3; 10 nucleotides line up with TRBD2. The germline gives CDR1 SEHNR, CDR2 FQNEAQ (reference sequence). V trimming: 5 bases; J trimming: 3 bases; junction bases outside the gene matches: 2. The CDR3 consists of 14 residues. CDR3 in amino acids: CASSILAGTDTQYF. The CDR3 DNA follows: TGTGCCAGCAGCATACTAGCGGGGACAGATACGCAGTATTTT.

The genes are TRBV30 and TRBJ1-4; 8 bases match TRBD1. Germline V CDR1 and CDR2: GTSNPN, SVGIG (reference sequence). The CDR3 sequence is 17 residues long. Trimming took 1 base from V and 4 from J; bases not matched to a gene: 11. CDR3 nucleotide sequence: TGTGCCTGGAGTGGCTGGGACAGGCGAATCCTTAATGAAAAACTGTTTTTT. Translated, it gives CAWSGWDRRILNEKLFF.

This clone was seen only once. The chain carries TRBV6-1 and TRBJ2-5, with a tentative D call TRBD2 (5 bases). Germline values: CDR1 MNHNS, CDR2 SASEGT. V lost 10 bases, J lost 5 bases, and 14 bases lay in between. This CDR3 has 12 amino acids. The DNA for the CDR3 is TGTGCCATCACGGGAATCGGGGAGACCCAGTACTTC. This encodes CAITGIGETQYF.

V gene TRBV2 combines with J gene TRBJ1-3, with D uncertain. Trimming shortened V by 6 bases and J by 2 bases, and 11 bases separated the two germline ends. Germline values: CDR1 SNHLY, CDR2 FYNNEI. The CDR3 runs 14 residues. Here the CDR3 DNA reads TGTGCCAGCAGAGGTTCAAGCGCTGGAAACACCATATATTTT. It is translated as CASRGSSAGNTIYF.

This clone was detected only once. V usage is TRBV4-1 and J usage is TRBJ2-1, with no clear D. CDR3 length: 16 amino acids. The V gene's germline CDR1 is MGHRA and CDR2 YSYEKL. V lost 1 base to trimming and J lost 2 bases, with 12 bases between them. The CDR3 reads CASSQVTGDPYNEQFF. DNA for the CDR3: TGCGCCAGCAGCCAAGTCACGGGTGACCCCTACAATGAGCAGTTCTTC.

The chain combines TRBV9 with TRBJ1-3; no clear D gene. Trimming removed 4 bases from V and 2 bases from J, with 13 bases in between. CDR3 length: 15 residues. Germline lookup yields CDR1 SGDLS and CDR2 YYNGEE. CDR3 amino acids: CASSPSTGTGNTIYF. CDR3 DNA: TGTGCCAGCAGCCCAAGCACGGGAACTGGAAACACCATATATTTT. The whole variable domain, remainder taken from reference TRBV9 and TRBJ1-3, is DSGVTQTPKHLITATGQRVTLRCSPRSGDLSVYWYQQSLDQGLQFLIQYYNGEERAKGNILERFSAQQFPDLHSELNLSSLELGDSALYFCASSPSTGTGNTIYFGEGSWLTVV.

The V call is TRBV5-5, the J call TRBJ2-7, with D maybe TRBD1 (5 bases). Germline-derived CDR1 and CDR2 are SGHKS and YYEKEE (reference sequence). The CDR3 has 14 residues. V was pared by 4 bases and J by 4 bases, with 15 bases between. The CDR3 region is CASSRQGLNYEQYF. CDR3 bases: TGTGCCAGCAGCCGTCAGGGTCTGAATTACGAGCAGTACTTC.

The gene calls are TRBV25-1 and TRBJ1-2; 11 bases align to TRBD1. The CDR3 is 18 residues long. CDR1 and CDR2 (germline): MGHDK, SYGVNS. V dropped 4 bases and J dropped 3; count of bases not matched to a gene: 13. CDR3 DNA sequence: TGTGCCAGCAGTGTTACCGGGACAGGGGGGGTGGCTTACTATGGCTACACCTTC. Its translation is CASSVTGTGGVAYYGYTF.

V gene TRBV4-3 combines with J gene TRBJ2-7, with unresolved D. The ends were cut back, 6 bases at V and 4 bases at J, with 13 bases in the middle. This CDR3 spans 13 amino acids. Germline V gene data show CDR1 as LGHNA and CDR2 as YSLEER. The CDR3: CASSPARSYEQYF. The CDR3 bases are TGCGCCAGCAGTCCGGCTAGAAGTTACGAGCAGTACTTC.

The chain links TRBV4-2 to TRBJ1-1; D possibly corresponds to TRBD1 (6 bases). CDR1 is LGHNA and CDR2 is YNFKEQ in the germline V gene. CDR3 length equals 17 residues. The V end was cut by 4 bases, the J end by 0 bases, with 18 bases between. In nucleotides, the CDR3 is TGTGCCAGCAGCCGCGCTGTGGAGACAGGACTGAACACTGAAGCTTTCTTT. Its protein is CASSRAVETGLNTEAFF.

This chain links TRBV4-1 with TRBJ1-5; no clear D. Trimming removed 0 bases from V and 6 bases from J, with 12 bases in between. Germline V gene lookup returns CDR1 MGHRA and CDR2 YSYEKL. The CDR3 runs to 15 residues. DNA of the CDR3: TGCGCCAGCAGCCAAGAGCGGGGAATCGGTCAGCCCCAGCATTTT. Translating it yields CASSQERGIGQPQHF.

This clone was seen more than once but under ten times. The chain carries TRBV18 and TRBJ1-2; maybe TRBD1 (5 bases). Looked up from germline, CDR1 is KGHSH and CDR2 is LQKENI. The CDR3 consists of 15 residues. V was shortened by 3 bases and J by 4 bases, with 15 bases between the two germline ends. Here the CDR3 reads CASSPSVGALYGYTF. CDR3 in DNA: TGTGCCAGCTCACCTTCTGTTGGGGCCCTCTATGGCTACACCTTC.

This clone was counted between two and nine times. DNA for the CDR3: TGTGCCAGCAGGGGGGGGGTACCGGGACTAGTTTCCGATACGCAGTATTTT. Its protein product is CASRGGVPGLVSDTQYF. The rearrangement joins TRBV12-1 to TRBJ2-3; the DNA was not compared with TRBD2, the D call given in the table. TRBV12-1 is noted as a pseudogene. The CDR3 is 17 residues long.

This rearrangement joins TRBV7-9 to TRBJ2-1, with 8 bases identical to TRBD1. Germline V gene sequence: CDR1 SEHNR, CDR2 FQNEAQ (reference sequence). V shed 5 bases, J shed 2 bases, and the junction held 8 bases outside the gene matches. The CDR3 has 16 residues. The CDR3 DNA sequence: TGTGCCAGCAGCCGTAGGGACAGGCCCCCCTACAATGAGCAGTTCTTC. This sequence encodes CASSRRDRPPYNEQFF. Full variable domain (rest looked up from reference TRBV7-9 and TRBJ2-1): DTGVSQNPRHKITKRGQNVTFRCDPISEHNRLYWYRQTLGQGPEFLTYFQNEAQLEKSRLLSDRFSAERPKGSFSTLEIQRTEQGDSAMYLCASSRRDRPPYNEQFFGPGTRLTVL.

V usage is TRBV18 and J usage is TRBJ2-5; the D is unclear. TRBJ2-7 explains the end of the DNA better; the J call may be wrong. Looked up from germline, CDR1 is KGHSH and CDR2 is LQKENI. The CDR3 spans 12 residues. In DNA form, the CDR3 reads TGTGCCAGCTCACCACCAACCTACGAGCAGTACTTC. It translates to CASSPPTYEQYF.

The V and J genes are TRBV9 and TRBJ1-2; TRBD1 might be the D (5 bases). V was trimmed by 3 bases and J by 7 bases, leaving 13 bases between them. Per germline, CDR1 SGDLS and CDR2 YYNGEE. The CDR3 has 13 amino acids. The CDR3 DNA sequence: TGTGCCAGCAGCGGACGGGACTCGGGTGGCTACACCTTC. It is translated as CASSGRDSGGYTF.

This sequence joins TRBV4-3 and TRBJ1-5; TRBD1 is a possible D gene (6 bases). Germline loops: CDR1 LGHNA, CDR2 YSLEER. The CDR3 spans 15 residues. The V end lost 2 bases, the J end lost 1 base, and 9 bases lay between the germline ends. The CDR3, as DNA: TGCGCCAGCAGCCAAAACAGGGTGAGCAATCAGCCCCAGCATTTT. It specifies CASSQNRVSNQPQHF.

The chain carries TRBV10-3 and TRBJ2-3, with TRBD1 matching over 7 bases. The CDR3 runs to 15 residues. The trim removed 10 bases at V and 3 bases at J, leaving 13 bases unmatched. The germline CDR1 and CDR2 sequences are ENHRY and SYGVKD. In nucleotides, the CDR3 is TGTGCCAGCGAGAGACAGGGAATTGGGACAGATACGCAGTATTTT. Protein sequence: CASERQGIGTDTQYF.

The chain links TRBV10-3 to TRBJ1-3; 12 bases line up with TRBD1. The CDR3 is made up of 16 amino acids. Germline V CDR1 and CDR2: ENHRY, SYGVKD. Trimming removed 8 bases from V and 9 bases from J; junction bases left unmatched: 14. The CDR3 DNA is TGTGCCATCGACGCGGGACAGGGGGCCCTCAGTAGCACCATATATTTT. As protein: CAIDAGQGALSSTIYF.

This chain connects TRBV11-2 to TRBJ2-3; D possibly corresponds to TRBD1 (5 bases). Germline V gene data show CDR1 as SGHAT and CDR2 as FQNNGV. V was shortened by 4 bases and J by 2 bases, with 22 bases between the two germline ends. CDR3 length equals 18 residues. CDR3 coding DNA: TGTGCCAGCAGCTCTCCCCCCGACAGTGCTAGAACCACAGATACGCAGTATTTT. It translates to CASSSPPDSARTTDTQYF.

V is TRBV4-1 and J is TRBJ1-2; D call uncertain. V lost 4 bases to trimming and J lost 8 bases, with 20 bases between them. This CDR3 region has 15 residues. Germline V gives CDR1 MGHRA, CDR2 YSYEKL. CDR3 bases: TGCGCCAGCAGCCGAGTAGAAGCGGGCCTCGAGGGCTACACCTTC. Translating gives CASSRVEAGLEGYTF.

The chain uses TRBV6-1 and TRBJ1-1; no clear D gene. This CDR3 spans 15 amino acids. Trimming stripped 4 bases from V and 1 base from J, with 13 bases between. From germline, CDR1 is MNHNS and CDR2 SASEGT. CDR3 nucleotides: TGTGCCAGCAGTGTCCCGAGAGTTACGAACACTGAAGCTTTCTTT. It specifies CASSVPRVTNTEAFF.

J is TRBJ2-1 and V is TRBV7-2; 7 bases are shared with TRBD2. This CDR3 spans 13 amino acids. V shed 1 base and J 8 bases; nucleotides not matched to a gene: 2. Germline CDR1 and CDR2: SGHTA and FQGNSA. CDR3 residues: CASSLGSGYEQFF. CDR3 DNA: TGTGCCAGCAGCTTAGGTAGCGGGTATGAGCAGTTCTTC.